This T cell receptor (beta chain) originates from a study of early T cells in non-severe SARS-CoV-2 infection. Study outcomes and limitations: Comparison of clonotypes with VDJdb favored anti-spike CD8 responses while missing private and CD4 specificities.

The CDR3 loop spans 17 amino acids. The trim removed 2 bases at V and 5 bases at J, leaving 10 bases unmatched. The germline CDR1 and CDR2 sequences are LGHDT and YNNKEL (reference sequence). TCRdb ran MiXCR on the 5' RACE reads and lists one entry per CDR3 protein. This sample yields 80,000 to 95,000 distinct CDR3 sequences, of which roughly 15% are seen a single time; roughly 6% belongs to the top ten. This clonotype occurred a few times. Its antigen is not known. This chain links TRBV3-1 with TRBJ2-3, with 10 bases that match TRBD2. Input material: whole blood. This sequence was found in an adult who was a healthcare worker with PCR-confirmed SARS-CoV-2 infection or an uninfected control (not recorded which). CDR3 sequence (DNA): TGTGCCAGCAGCCAACCCCTCAGCGGGGGGGCCAAAGATACGCAGTATTTT. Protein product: CASSQPLSGGAKDTQYF.